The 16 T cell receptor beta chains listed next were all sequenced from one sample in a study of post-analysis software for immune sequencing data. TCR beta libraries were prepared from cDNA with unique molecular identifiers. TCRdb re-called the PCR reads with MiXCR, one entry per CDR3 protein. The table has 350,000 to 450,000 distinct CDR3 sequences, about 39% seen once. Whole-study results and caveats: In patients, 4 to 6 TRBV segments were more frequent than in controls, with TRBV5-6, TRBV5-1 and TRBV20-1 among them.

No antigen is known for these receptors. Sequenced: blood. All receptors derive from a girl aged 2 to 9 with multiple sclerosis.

CDR3 sequence reads: CASSLGIVSYGYTF. CDR3 DNA sequence: TGCGCCAGCAGCTTGGGGATAGTTTCATATGGCTACACCTTC. V is TRBV5-1 and J is TRBJ1-2, with D hard to call. This CDR3 has 14 residues. Germline V lookup: CDR1 SGHRS, CDR2 YFSETQ. V was trimmed by 0 bases and J by 5 bases, leaving 11 bases between them.

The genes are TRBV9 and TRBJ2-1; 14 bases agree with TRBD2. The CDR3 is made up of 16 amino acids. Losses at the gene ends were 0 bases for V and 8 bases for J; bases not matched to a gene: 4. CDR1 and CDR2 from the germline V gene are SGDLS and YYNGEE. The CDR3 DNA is TGTGCCAGCAGCGTAGCCGGGACTAGCGGGAGCCATGAGCAGTTCTTC. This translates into CASSVAGTSGSHEQFF.

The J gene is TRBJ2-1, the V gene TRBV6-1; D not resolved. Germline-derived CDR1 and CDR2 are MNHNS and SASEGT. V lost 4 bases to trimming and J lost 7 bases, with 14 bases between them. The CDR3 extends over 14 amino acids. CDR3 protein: CASSVKRVGNEQFF. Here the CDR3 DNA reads TGTGCCAGCAGTGTTAAGCGTGTCGGGAATGAGCAGTTCTTC.

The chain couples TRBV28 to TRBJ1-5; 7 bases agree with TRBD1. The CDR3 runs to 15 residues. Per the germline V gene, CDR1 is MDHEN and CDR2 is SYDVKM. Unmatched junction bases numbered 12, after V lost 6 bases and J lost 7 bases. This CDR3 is CASSSPTGMGQPQHF. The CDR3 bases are TGTGCCAGCAGCTCCCCGACAGGGATGGGCCAGCCCCAGCATTTT.

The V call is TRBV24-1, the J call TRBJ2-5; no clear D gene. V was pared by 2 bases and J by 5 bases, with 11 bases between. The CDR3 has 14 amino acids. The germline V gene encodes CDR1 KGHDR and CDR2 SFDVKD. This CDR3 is CATSDSLWDETQYF. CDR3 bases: TGTGCCACCAGTGATTCCTTGTGGGATGAGACCCAGTACTTC.

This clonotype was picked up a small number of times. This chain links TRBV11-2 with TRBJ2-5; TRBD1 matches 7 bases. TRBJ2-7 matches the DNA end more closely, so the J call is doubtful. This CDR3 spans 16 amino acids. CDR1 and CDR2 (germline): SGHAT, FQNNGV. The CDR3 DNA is TGTGCCAGCAGCTCCTTAGTTGGACAGGCTTACTACGAGCAGTACTTC. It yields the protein CASSSLVGQAYYEQYF.

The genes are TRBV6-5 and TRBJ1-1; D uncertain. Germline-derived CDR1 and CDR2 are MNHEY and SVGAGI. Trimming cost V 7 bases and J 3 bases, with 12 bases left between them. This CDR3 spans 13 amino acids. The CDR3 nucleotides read TGTGCCAGCACCAACGCCGTGGACACTGAAGCTTTCTTT. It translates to CASTNAVDTEAFF.

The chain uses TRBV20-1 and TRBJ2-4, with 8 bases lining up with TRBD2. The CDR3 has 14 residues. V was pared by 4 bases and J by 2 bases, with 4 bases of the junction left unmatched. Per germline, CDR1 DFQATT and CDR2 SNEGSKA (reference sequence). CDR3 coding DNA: TGCAGTGCTAACCCGGGGGGGTCCAAAAACATTCAGTACTTC. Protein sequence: CSANPGGSKNIQYF.

Here the CDR3 reads CSAPPERGTYNEQFF. For the CDR3, the DNA is TGCAGTGCCCCGCCCGAGCGGGGCACCTACAATGAGCAGTTCTTC. The chain is built from TRBV20-1 and TRBJ2-1; 7 bases are shared with TRBD2. The V and J ends lost 6 bases and 2 bases, in that order; junction bases with no gene match: 10. There are 15 residues in the CDR3. Looked up from germline, CDR1 is DFQATT and CDR2 is SNEGSKA (reference sequence).

The chain's CDR3 is CASSLYGKSSSYEQYF. The CDR3 nucleotides read TGCGCCAGCAGCTTGTACGGCAAGTCCAGCTCCTACGAGCAGTACTTC. V is TRBV5-1 and J is TRBJ2-7; D is undetermined. The germline V and J ends were trimmed by 1 base and 0 bases, with 14 bases remaining between them. Germline V CDR1 and CDR2: SGHRS, YFSETQ. This CDR3 is 16 amino acids long. Full variable domain (remainder filled in from reference TRBV5-1 and TRBJ2-7): KAGVTQTPRYLIKTRGQQVTLSCSPISGHRSVSWYQQTPGQGLQFLFEYFSETQRNKGNFPGRFSGRQFSNSRSEMNVSTLELGDSALYLCASSLYGKSSSYEQYFGPGTRLTVT.

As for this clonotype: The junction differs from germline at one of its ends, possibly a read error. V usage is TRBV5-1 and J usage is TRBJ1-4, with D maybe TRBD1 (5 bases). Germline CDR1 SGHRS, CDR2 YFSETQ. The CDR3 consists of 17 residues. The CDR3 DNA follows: TGCGCCAGCAGCTTGGCGCGAACAGGTCTTCCTAATGAAAAACGGTTTTTT. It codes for CASSLARTGLPNEKRFF. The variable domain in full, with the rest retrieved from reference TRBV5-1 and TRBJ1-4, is KAGVTQTPRYLIKTRGQQVTLSCSPISGHRSVSWYQQTPGQGLQFLFEYFSETQRNKGNFPGRFSGRQFSNSRSEMNVSTLELGDSALYLCASSLARTGLPNEKRFFGSGTQLSVL.

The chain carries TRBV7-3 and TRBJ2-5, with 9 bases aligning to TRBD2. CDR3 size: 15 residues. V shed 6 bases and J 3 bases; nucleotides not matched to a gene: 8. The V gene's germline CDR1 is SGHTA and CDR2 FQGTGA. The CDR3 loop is CASSTSGRSKETQYF. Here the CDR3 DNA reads TGTGCCAGCAGTACCAGCGGGAGGAGTAAAGAGACCCAGTACTTC.

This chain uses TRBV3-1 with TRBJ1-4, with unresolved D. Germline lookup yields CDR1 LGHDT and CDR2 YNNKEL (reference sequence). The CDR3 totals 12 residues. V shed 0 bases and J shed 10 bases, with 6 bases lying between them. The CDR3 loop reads CASSQDRVKLFF. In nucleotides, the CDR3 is TGTGCCAGCAGCCAAGATAGGGTAAAACTGTTTTTT.

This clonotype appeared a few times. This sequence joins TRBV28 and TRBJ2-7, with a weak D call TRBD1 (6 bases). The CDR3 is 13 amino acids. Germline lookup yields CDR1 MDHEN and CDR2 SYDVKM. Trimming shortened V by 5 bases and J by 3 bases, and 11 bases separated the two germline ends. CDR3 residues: CASSGDTRYEQYF. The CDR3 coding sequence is TGTGCCAGCAGTGGGGACACCCGCTACGAGCAGTACTTC.

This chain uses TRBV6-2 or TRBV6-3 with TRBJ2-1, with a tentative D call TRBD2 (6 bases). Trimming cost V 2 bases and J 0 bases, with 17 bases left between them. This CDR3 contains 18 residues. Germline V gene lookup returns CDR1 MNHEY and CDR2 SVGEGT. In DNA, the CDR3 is TGTGCCAGCAGTTACGGGTTCTCGCGGGGCAGCTCCTACAATGAGCAGTTCTTC. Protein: CASSYGFSRGSSYNEQFF.

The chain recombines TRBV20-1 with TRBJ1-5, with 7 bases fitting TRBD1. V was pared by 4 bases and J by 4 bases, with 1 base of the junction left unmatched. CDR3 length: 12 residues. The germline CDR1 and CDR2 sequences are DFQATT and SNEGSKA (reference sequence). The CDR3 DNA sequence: TGCAGTGCTACGGACAGGAATCAGCCCCAGCATTTT. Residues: CSATDRNQPQHF.